Listed here are 21 T cell receptor beta chains from one sample, sequenced in a study of graft-versus-host responses after intestinal transplantation (dated by TCRdb to about 2021). Antigen specificity for these receptors is unknown. The meaning of the sample's time point label: cells obtained before transplantation from donor or recipient. Libraries came from the immunoSEQ multiplex PCR assay. Here the immuneACCESS table is served through TCRdb, limited to in-frame sequences with V and J called. Missing clones are a known gap in these copies; in checked studies unresolved V genes cover under half, and the rest lacks a known reason. The sample includes approximately 100,000 clones, with approximately 87% observed a single time. Over 0.1% of the sample goes to the ten largest clones. Material: unstimulated CD4+ T cells sorted from spleen or lymph node cells, obtained before intestinal transplant. Receptors originate from a human donor who received an intestinal transplant.

Only one count was recorded for this clone. The CDR3, as DNA: TGTGCCAGCAGCCAGGGGGCGGGGGAGCAGTACTTC. Encoded protein: CASSQGAGEQYF. The chain employs TRBV27 and TRBJ2-7; 8 bases line up with TRBD1. The trim removed 6 bases at V and 7 bases at J, leaving 5 bases unmatched. CDR3 length: 12 amino acids. Germline values: CDR1 MNHEY, CDR2 SMNVEV (reference sequence).

V gene TRBV25-1 combines with J gene TRBJ1-1, with 9 bases that match TRBD1. Germline V gene data show CDR1 as MGHDK and CDR2 as SYGVNS. This CDR3 is built from 18 residues. The trim removed 4 bases at V and 6 bases at J, leaving 18 bases unmatched. The CDR3 sequence is CASSGSRDRVDGSSEAFF. As DNA, the CDR3 is TGTGCCAGCAGTGGGTCCCGGGACAGGGTGGATGGGAGCTCTGAAGCTTTCTTT.

The CDR3 coding sequence is TGTGCCAGCAGCGCTGAGGGGACAGCAAACTATGGCTACACCTTC. Its protein is CASSAEGTANYGYTF. The rearrangement joins TRBV9 to TRBJ1-2; the match to TRBD1 covers 7 bases. The junction had 7 bases not matched to a gene; V was cut back by 3 bases and J by 2 bases. Germline values: CDR1 SGDLS, CDR2 YYNGEE. The CDR3 has 15 residues.

To note about this clone: Other DNA sequences in the same sample also yield this CDR3. The V gene is TRBV7-3, the J gene TRBJ2-1; D might be TRBD2 (6 bases). The CDR3 contains 13 residues. CDR1 and CDR2 from the germline V gene are SGHTA and FQGTGA. Trimming stripped 5 bases from V and 4 bases from J, with 9 bases between. The CDR3 DNA reads TGTGCCAGCAGCCCCGGGGGTTACAATGAGCAGTTCTTC. Encoded protein: CASSPGGYNEQFF.

As DNA, the CDR3 is TGTGCCAGCTCACCACCGGCGGGTAACTATGGCTACACCTTC. This sequence encodes CASSPPAGNYGYTF. The gene calls are TRBV18 and TRBJ1-2; no clear D. V lost 0 bases, J lost 1 base, and 6 bases lay in between. This CDR3 is 14 amino acids long. Germline CDR1 is KGHSH and CDR2 is LQKENI.

The rearrangement uses TRBV19 and TRBJ2-7; D may be TRBD1 (5 bases). The CDR3 has 15 residues. The V and J ends lost 10 bases and 2 bases respectively, with 21 bases between them. Looked up from germline, CDR1 is LNHDA and CDR2 is SQIVND (reference sequence). The chain's CDR3 is CATSRGAGPTYEQYF. The CDR3 DNA follows: TGTGCCACCAGCCGTGGGGCAGGGCCGACCTACGAGCAGTACTTC.

V and J are TRBV5-1 and TRBJ2-3; 11 bases match TRBD2. The CDR3 spans 18 residues. The V gene's germline CDR1 is SGHRS and CDR2 YFSETQ. The V segment lost 4 bases and the J segment 0 bases; nucleotides outside the gene matches: 10. DNA for the CDR3: TGCGCCAGCAGCATGTGGGGGACTAGCGGAACTAGCACAGATACGCAGTATTTT. Protein product: CASSMWGTSGTSTDTQYF.

The chain uses TRBV7-2 and TRBJ2-7; 13 bases map to TRBD2. The CDR3 is made up of 16 amino acids. Germline V lookup: CDR1 SGHTA, CDR2 FQGNSA. The J segment lost 4 bases and the V segment lost 1 base, leaving 4 bases of the junction unmatched. CDR3 amino acids: CASSLGGTSGAYEQYF. DNA for the CDR3: TGTGCCAGCAGCTTAGGTGGGACTAGCGGGGCTTACGAGCAGTACTTC.

The chain carries TRBV7-9 and TRBJ1-2, with 9 bases lining up with TRBD1. The CDR3 is 16 residues long. Trimming removed 5 bases from V and 1 base from J; junction bases left unmatched: 8. Germline CDR1 SEHNR, CDR2 FQNEAQ (reference sequence). The CDR3, as DNA: TGTGCCAGCAGCAACGCGGGGACAGGGAGTAACTATGGCTACACCTTC. Its translation: CASSNAGTGSNYGYTF.

The chain carries TRBV7-9 and TRBJ2-1; the match to TRBD2 covers 11 bases. Germline V lookup: CDR1 SEHNR, CDR2 FQNEAQ (reference sequence). CDR3 size: 14 residues. The V and J ends lost 3 bases and 8 bases, in that order; junction bases with no gene match: 3. The CDR3 sequence: CASSFSGGVDEQFF. CDR3 in DNA: TGTGCCAGCAGCTTTAGCGGGGGGGTTGATGAGCAGTTCTTC. Full variable domain (outside the CDR3, taken from reference TRBV7-9 and TRBJ2-1): DTGVSQNPRHKITKRGQNVTFRCDPISEHNRLYWYRQTLGQGPEFLTYFQNEAQLEKSRLLSDRFSAERPKGSFSTLEIQRTEQGDSAMYLCASSFSGGVDEQFFGPGTRLTVL.

V gene TRBV9 combines with J gene TRBJ2-1, with a tentative D call TRBD2 (6 bases). The V end lost 1 base, the J end lost 7 bases, and 15 bases lay between the germline ends. The CDR3 has 15 amino acids. In germline, CDR1 is SGDLS, CDR2 YYNGEE. CDR3 nucleotide sequence: TGTGCCAGCAGCGTACAGGGCCACCGGGGGAATGAGCAGTTCTTC. Encoded protein: CASSVQGHRGNEQFF.

The chain couples TRBV7-9 to TRBJ1-5, with D tentatively TRBD1 (5 bases). Trimming stripped 5 bases from V and 7 bases from J, with 12 bases between. Looked up from germline, CDR1 is SEHNR and CDR2 is FQNEAQ (reference sequence). This CDR3 is 13 amino acids long. The CDR3 nucleotides read TGTGCCAGCAGCCCCGGGGGTGGGCAGCCCCAGCATTTT. Amino acids: CASSPGGGQPQHF. The complete variable domain, with remaining parts taken from reference TRBV7-9 and TRBJ1-5, reads DTGVSQNPRHKITKRGQNVTFRCDPISEHNRLYWYRQTLGQGPEFLTYFQNEAQLEKSRLLSDRFSAERPKGSFSTLEIQRTEQGDSAMYLCASSPGGGQPQHFGDGTRLSIL.

V is TRBV15 and J is TRBJ2-7; possibly TRBD2 for D (6 bases). The CDR3 runs to 14 residues. The V and J ends lost 4 bases and 0 bases respectively, with 10 bases between them. Germline V lookup: CDR1 LNHNV, CDR2 YYDKDF (reference sequence). The CDR3 DNA follows: TGTGCCACCAGCACCGCGGGACTCTCCTACGAGCAGTACTTC. It encodes CATSTAGLSYEQYF.

The CDR3 is CASGRPGTGAGYGYTF. Here the CDR3 DNA reads TGCGCCAGCGGACGTCCCGGGACAGGGGCGGGCTATGGCTACACCTTC. V and J are TRBV5-1 and TRBJ1-2, with TRBD1 identical over 10 bases. This CDR3 spans 16 amino acids. V dropped 7 bases and J dropped 4; count of bases not matched to a gene: 13. Germline V gene data show CDR1 as SGHRS and CDR2 as YFSETQ.

The V and J genes are TRBV5-1 and TRBJ2-7; 7 bases align to TRBD2. The CDR3 totals 15 residues. Germline trimming cut 0 bases from V and 2 bases from J; bases unmatched to any gene: 5. From germline, CDR1 is SGHRS and CDR2 YFSETQ. The CDR3 DNA reads TGCGCCAGCAGCTTGGCCTTCGGGGGGACCTACGAGCAGTACTTC. This codes for CASSLAFGGTYEQYF.

This chain connects TRBV19 to TRBJ2-7; 7 positions match TRBD1. From germline, CDR1 is LNHDA and CDR2 SQIVND (reference sequence). V lost 6 bases to trimming and J lost 3 bases; unmatched junction nucleotides: 8. The length of the CDR3 is 14 residues. CDR3 DNA sequence: TGTGCCAGTAGCCGAACCGGGACAGACTACGAGCAGTACTTC. Its translation is CASSRTGTDYEQYF.

J is TRBJ1-2 and V is TRBV5-1, with no clear D. The length of the CDR3 is 14 residues. Trimming removed 0 bases at V and 4 bases at J, with 10 bases between. CDR1 is SGHRS, CDR2 YFSETQ, per germline. The CDR3 region is CASSLDTDSYGYTF. Here the CDR3 DNA reads TGCGCCAGCAGCTTGGACACCGACTCCTATGGCTACACCTTC.

This clone has only one observation. The chain joins TRBV10-3 to TRBJ2-5, with 11 bases identical to TRBD2. This CDR3 region has 14 residues. V was pared by 8 bases and J by 2 bases, with 4 bases of the junction left unmatched. CDR1 and CDR2 from the germline V gene are ENHRY and SYGVKD. The chain's CDR3 is CAIGLAGGQETQYF. In DNA, the CDR3 is TGTGCCATCGGGCTAGCGGGGGGACAAGAGACCCAGTACTTC.

The V gene is TRBV5-4, the J gene TRBJ2-7; TRBD1 is a possible D gene (6 bases). V was trimmed by 0 bases and J by 4 bases, leaving 14 bases between them. Germline-derived CDR1 and CDR2 are SGHNT and YYREEE (reference sequence). CDR3 length: 15 amino acids. This CDR3 reads CASSLGGGWLYEQYF. In DNA form, the CDR3 reads TGTGCCAGCAGCTTGGGAGGGGGATGGTTGTACGAGCAGTACTTC.

The gene calls are TRBV2 and TRBJ2-5; 12 nucleotides match TRBD1. The J call may be faulty, since TRBJ2-7 better matches the DNA end. This CDR3 is built from 15 residues. Germline loops: CDR1 SNHLY, CDR2 FYNNEI. CDR3 sequence reads: CASSDGTGGQYEQYF. DNA for the CDR3: TGTGCCAGCAGTGATGGGACAGGGGGCCAGTACGAGCAGTACTTC.

The chain has TRBV6-5 and TRBJ2-3; TRBD1 might be the D (5 bases). The CDR3 runs to 14 residues. Deletions cut 0 bases from V and 9 bases from J, with 13 bases between. From germline, CDR1 is MNHEY and CDR2 SVGAGI. The DNA of the CDR3 is TGTGCCAGCAGTTACTCGAGTGGGGCAGTGACGCAGTATTTT. Protein sequence: CASSYSSGAVTQYF.